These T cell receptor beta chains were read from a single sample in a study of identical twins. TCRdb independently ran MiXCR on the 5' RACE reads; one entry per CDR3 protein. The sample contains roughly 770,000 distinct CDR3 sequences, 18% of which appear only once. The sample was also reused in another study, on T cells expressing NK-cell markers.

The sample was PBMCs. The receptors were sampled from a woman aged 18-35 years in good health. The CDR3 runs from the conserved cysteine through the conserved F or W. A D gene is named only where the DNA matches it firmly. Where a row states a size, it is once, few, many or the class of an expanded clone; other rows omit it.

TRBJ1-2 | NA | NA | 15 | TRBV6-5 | CASSYPEQSSYGYTF | TGTGCCAGCAGTTACCCGGAACAGTCGTCCTATGGCTACACCTTC
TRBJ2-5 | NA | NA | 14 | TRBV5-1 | CASSLGVPGETQYF | TGCGCCAGCAGCTTGGGAGTGCCGGGCGAGACCCAGTACTTC
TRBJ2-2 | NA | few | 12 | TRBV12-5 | CASGVDTGELFF | TGTGCTAGTGGTGTTGACACCGGGGAGCTGTTTTTT
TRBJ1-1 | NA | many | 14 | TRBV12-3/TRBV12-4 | CASSLTGGYTEAFF | TGTGCCAGCAGTTTAACCGGGGGCTACACTGAAGCTTTCTTT
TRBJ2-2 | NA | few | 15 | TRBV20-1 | CSASTGPLNTGELFF | TGCAGTGCTAGTACAGGGCCGTTGAACACCGGGGAGCTGTTTTTT
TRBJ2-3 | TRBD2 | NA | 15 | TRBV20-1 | CSASDLGSGRTTQYF | TGCAGTGCTAGTGATTTGGGTAGCGGGAGAACGACGCAGTATTTT
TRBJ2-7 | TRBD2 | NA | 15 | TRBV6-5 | CASSSFFGGSNEQYF | TGTGCCAGCAGTTCGTTCTTTGGCGGGAGCAACGAGCAGTACTTC
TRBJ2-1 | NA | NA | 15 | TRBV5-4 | CASSLRRGSYNEQFF | TGTGCCAGCAGCTTGAGGCGGGGCTCCTACAATGAGCAGTTCTTC
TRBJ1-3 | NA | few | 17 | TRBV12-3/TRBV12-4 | CASSSLTWLVSGNTIYF | TGTGCCAGCAGTTCCTTGACATGGCTAGTCTCTGGAAACACCATATATTTT
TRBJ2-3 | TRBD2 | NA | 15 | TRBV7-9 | CASSPLAGLGDTQYF | TGTGCCAGCAGCCCGCTAGCGGGATTGGGGGATACGCAGTATTTT
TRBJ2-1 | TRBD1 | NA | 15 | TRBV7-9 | CASTRQGGFANEQFF | TGTGCCAGCACCAGACAGGGGGGATTTGCCAATGAGCAGTTCTTC
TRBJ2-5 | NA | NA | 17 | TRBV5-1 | CASGGVGSLLFQETQYF | TGCGCCAGCGGGGGAGTGGGGAGCTTACTGTTCCAAGAGACCCAGTACTTC
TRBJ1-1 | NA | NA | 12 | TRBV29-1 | CSVEVTNTEAFF | TGCAGCGTTGAAGTGACGAACACTGAAGCTTTCTTT
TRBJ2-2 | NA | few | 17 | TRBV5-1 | CASSLNPTQGTAGELFF | TGCGCCAGCAGCTTGAATCCTACCCAGGGTACCGCCGGGGAGCTGTTTTTT
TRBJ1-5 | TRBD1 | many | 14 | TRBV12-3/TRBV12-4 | CASSSRQGGQPQHF | TGTGCCAGCAGTTCCCGACAGGGGGGTCAGCCCCAGCATTTT
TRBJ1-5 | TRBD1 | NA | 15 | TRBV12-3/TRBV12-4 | CASSLVGQGYQPQHF | TGTGCCAGCAGCCTTGTGGGACAGGGGTACCAGCCCCAGCATTTT
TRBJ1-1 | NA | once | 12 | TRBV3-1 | CASQKGNTEAFF | TGTGCCAGCCAAAAAGGGAACACTGAAGCTTTCTTT
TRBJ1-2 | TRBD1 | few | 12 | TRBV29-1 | CSVDGQGGGYTF | TGCAGCGTAGACGGACAGGGCGGCGGCTACACCTTC
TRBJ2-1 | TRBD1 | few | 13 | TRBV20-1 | CSGGTGVYNEQFF | TGCAGTGGTGGGACAGGGGTCTACAATGAGCAGTTCTTC
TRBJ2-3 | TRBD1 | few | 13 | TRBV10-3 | CAGRQGATDTQYF | TGTGCCGGGCGGCAGGGGGCAACAGATACGCAGTATTTT
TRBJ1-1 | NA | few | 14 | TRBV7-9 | CASSSRVKGTEAFF | TGTGCCAGCAGCTCACGGGTAAAGGGCACTGAAGCTTTCTTT
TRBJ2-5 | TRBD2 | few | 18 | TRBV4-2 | CASSQELHSGGYQETQYF | TGTGCCAGCAGCCAAGAGCTACATAGCGGGGGGTACCAAGAGACCCAGTACTTC
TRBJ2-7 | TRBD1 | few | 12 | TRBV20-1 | CSALGQGGEQYF | TGCAGTGCCCTAGGACAGGGCGGCGAGCAGTACTTC
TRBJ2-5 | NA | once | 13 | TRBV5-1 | CASTGWSQETQYF | TGCGCCAGCACAGGGTGGAGTCAAGAGACCCAGTACTTC
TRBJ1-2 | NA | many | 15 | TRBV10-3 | CAISETGGQGDGYTF | TGTGCCATCAGTGAGACGGGAGGCCAGGGCGATGGCTACACCTTC
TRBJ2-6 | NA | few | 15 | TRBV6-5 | CASSYSAGSANVLTF | TGTGCCAGCAGTTACTCGGCGGGGTCGGCCAACGTCCTGACTTTC
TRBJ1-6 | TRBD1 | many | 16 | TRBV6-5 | CASSYLATGDSSPLHF | TGTGCCAGCAGTTACCTCGCCACAGGGGACAGTTCACCCCTCCACTTT
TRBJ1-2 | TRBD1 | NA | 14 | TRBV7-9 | CATGSPGGSFGYTF | TGTGCCACCGGCAGTCCAGGGGGCTCCTTTGGCTACACCTTC
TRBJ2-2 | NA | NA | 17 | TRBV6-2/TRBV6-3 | CASRELRGGGNTGELFF | TGTGCCAGCAGGGAGCTGAGGGGAGGAGGGAACACCGGGGAGCTGTTTTTT